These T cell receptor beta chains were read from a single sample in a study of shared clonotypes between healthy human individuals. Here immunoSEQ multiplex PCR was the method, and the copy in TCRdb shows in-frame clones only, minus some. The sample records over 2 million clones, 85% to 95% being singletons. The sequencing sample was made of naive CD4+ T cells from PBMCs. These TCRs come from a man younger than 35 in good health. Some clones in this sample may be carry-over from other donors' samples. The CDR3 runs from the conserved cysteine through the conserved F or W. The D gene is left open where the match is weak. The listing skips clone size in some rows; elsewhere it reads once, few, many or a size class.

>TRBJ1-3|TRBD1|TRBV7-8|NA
TGTGCCAGCAGCTTAGTACAGGGGGCCGTCGGAAACACCATATATTTT
CASSLVQGAVGNTIYF
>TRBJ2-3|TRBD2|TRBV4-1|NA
TGCGCCAGCAGAAGAAACGCAGCGGGGGGCACAGATACGCAGTATTTT
CASRRNAAGGTDTQYF
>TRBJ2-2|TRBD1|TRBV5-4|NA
TGTGCCAGCAGCTCGGGGGTAACAGGGGGTAGCGGGGAGCTGTTTTTT
CASSSGVTGGSGELFF
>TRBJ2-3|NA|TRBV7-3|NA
TGTGCCAGCAGCCAGAGAGCTGCAGATACGCAGTATTTT
CASSQRAADTQYF
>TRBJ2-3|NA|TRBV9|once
TGTGCCAGCAGCGTATATAGTGGGGAGCGGAACACAGATACGCAGTATTTT
CASSVYSGERNTDTQYF
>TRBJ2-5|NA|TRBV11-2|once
TGTGCCAGCAGCCCCCGGGCCGGTCAAGCAGGGACCCAGTACTTC
CASSPRAGQAGTQYF
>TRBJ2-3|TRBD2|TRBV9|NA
TGTGCCAGCAGCGGAGGACTAGCGGGAGGGGAAGATACGCAGTATTTT
CASSGGLAGGEDTQYF
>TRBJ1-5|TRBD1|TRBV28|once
TGTGCCAGCAGATATACGAAGGGGGCGAGTAGCAATCAGCCCCAGCATTTT
CASRYTKGASSNQPQHF
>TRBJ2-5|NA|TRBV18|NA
TGTGCCAGCTCACCCAGGGGTGGAGAGACCCAGTACTTC
CASSPRGGETQYF
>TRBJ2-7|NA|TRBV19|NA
TGTGCCAGTAGTATTTTAGGGGACCGGTCCTACGAGCAGTACTTC
CASSILGDRSYEQYF
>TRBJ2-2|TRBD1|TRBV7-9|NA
TGTGCCAGCAGCTACAGGGGGGCGAACACCGGGGAGCTGTTTTTT
CASSYRGANTGELFF
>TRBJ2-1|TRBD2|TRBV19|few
TGTGCCAGTAGTGCAGCGGGAGCGGGCAATGAGCAGTTCTTC
CASSAAGAGNEQFF
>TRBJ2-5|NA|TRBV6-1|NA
TGTGCCAGCACCGTGGGGCAATCGTACCAAGAGACCCAGTACTTC
CASTVGQSYQETQYF
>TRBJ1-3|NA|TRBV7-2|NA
TGTGCCAGCAGCCAAAGGTTCGGGGGTGGAAACACCATATATTTT
CASSQRFGGGNTIYF
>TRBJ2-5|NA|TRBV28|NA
TGTGCCAATAGAGGCGGGACCCAGTACTTC
CANRGGTQYF
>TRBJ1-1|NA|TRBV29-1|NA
TGCAGCGTTGAGGGGAGGGTTGGCACTGAAGCTTTCTTT
CSVEGRVGTEAFF
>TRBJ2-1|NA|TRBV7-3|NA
TGTGCCAGCAGCTTACTCTCCCGGCGGCAGTTATACAATGAGCAGTTCTTC
CASSLLSRRQLYNEQFF
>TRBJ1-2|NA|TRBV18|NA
TGTGCCAGCTCCCCCGGCGGTATTAACTATGGCTACACCTTC
CASSPGGINYGYTF